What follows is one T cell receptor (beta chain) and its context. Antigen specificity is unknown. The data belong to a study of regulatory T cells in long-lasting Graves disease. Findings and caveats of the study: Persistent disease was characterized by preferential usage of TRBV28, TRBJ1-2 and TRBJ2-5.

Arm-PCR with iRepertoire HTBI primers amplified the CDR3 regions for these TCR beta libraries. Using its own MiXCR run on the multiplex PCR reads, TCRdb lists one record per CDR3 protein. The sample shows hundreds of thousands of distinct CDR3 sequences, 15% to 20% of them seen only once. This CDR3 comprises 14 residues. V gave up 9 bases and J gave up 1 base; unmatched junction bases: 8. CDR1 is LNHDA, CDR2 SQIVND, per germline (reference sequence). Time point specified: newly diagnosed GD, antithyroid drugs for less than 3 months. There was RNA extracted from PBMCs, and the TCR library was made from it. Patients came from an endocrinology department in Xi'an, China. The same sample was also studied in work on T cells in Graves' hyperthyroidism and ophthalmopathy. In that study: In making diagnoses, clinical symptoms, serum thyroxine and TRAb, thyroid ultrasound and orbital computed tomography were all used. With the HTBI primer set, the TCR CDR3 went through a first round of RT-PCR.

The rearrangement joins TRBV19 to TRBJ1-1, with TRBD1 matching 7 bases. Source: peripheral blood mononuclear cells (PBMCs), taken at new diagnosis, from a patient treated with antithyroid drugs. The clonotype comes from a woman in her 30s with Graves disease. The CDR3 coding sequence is TGTGCCAGCAAGCCGGGACAGTGGAACACTGAAGCTTTCTTT. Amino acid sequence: CASKPGQWNTEAFF.